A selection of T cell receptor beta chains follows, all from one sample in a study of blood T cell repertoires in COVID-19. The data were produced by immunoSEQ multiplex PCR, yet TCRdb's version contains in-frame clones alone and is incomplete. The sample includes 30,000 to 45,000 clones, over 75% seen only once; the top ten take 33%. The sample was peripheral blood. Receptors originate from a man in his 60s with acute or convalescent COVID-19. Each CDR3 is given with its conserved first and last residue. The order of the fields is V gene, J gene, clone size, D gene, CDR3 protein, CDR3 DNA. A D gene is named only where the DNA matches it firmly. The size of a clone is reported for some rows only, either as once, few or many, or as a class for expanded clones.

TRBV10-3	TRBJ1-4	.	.	CAISDSEKLFF	TGTGCCATCAGTGACAGTGAAAAACTGTTTTTT
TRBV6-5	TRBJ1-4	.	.	CASSPEVATNEKLFF	TGTGCCAGTAGCCCGGAAGTTGCAACTAATGAAAAACTGTTTTTT
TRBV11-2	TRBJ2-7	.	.	CASSQNLRGEQYF	TGTGCCAGCAGCCAGAATTTGCGGGGCGAGCAGTACTTC
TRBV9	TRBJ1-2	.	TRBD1	CASSPRTGGGYTF	TGTGCCAGCAGCCCCAGGACAGGAGGCGGCTACACCTTC
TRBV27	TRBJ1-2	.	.	CASSSTGYGGYTF	TGTGCCAGCAGTTCAACAGGTTATGGTGGCTACACCTTC
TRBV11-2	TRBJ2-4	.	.	CASSLGSGRGGNIQYF	TGTGCCAGCAGCTTAGGTTCGGGCAGGGGTGGGAACATTCAGTACTTC
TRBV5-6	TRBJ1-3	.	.	CASSLSPGSGNTIYF	TGTGCCAGCAGCTTAAGTCCAGGGTCTGGAAACACCATATATTTT
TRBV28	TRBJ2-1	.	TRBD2	CASSWASGRAWNNEQFF	TGTGCCAGCAGTTGGGCTAGCGGGAGGGCCTGGAACAATGAGCAGTTCTTC
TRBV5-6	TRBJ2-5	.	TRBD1	CASSLSGQGKETQYF	TGTGCCAGCAGCCTCTCTGGACAGGGAAAAGAGACCCAGTACTTC
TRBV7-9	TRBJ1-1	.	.	CASSLGREGTEAFF	TGTGCCAGCAGCTTAGGTAGGGAGGGCACTGAAGCTTTCTTT
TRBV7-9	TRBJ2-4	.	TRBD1	CASSRDSKNIQYF	TGTGCCAGCAGCCGGGACAGCAAAAACATTCAGTACTTC
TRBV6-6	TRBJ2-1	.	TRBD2	CASRLAGPSSYNEQFF	TGTGCCAGCAGGTTAGCGGGTCCGAGCTCCTACAATGAGCAGTTCTTC
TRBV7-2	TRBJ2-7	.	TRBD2	CASSSQAGVEQYF	TGTGCCAGCAGCTCCCAAGCGGGAGTTGAGCAGTACTTC
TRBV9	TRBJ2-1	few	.	CASSVVWRTNEQFF	TGTGCCAGCAGCGTAGTTTGGAGGACCAATGAGCAGTTCTTC
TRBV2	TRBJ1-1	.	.	CASRRRIRGTEAFF	TGTGCCAGCAGAAGGAGAATCCGGGGGACTGAAGCTTTCTTT
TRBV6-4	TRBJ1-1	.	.	CASSRQGPTEAFF	TGTGCCAGCAGCCGTCAGGGTCCCACTGAAGCTTTCTTT
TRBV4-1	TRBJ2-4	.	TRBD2	CASSQELAGVPKNIQYF	TGCGCCAGCAGCCAAGAGCTAGCGGGAGTTCCCAAAAACATTCAGTACTTC
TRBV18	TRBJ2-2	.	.	CASSLSGELFF	TGTGCCAGCTCACTTTCAGGGGAGCTGTTTTTT
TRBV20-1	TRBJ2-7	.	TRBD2	CSASTSGSYEQYF	TGCAGTGCTAGTACTAGCGGCTCCTACGAGCAGTACTTC
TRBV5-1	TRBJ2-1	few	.	CASSLIGSDLNEQFF	TGCGCCAGCAGCTTGATTGGTAGCGACCTCAATGAGCAGTTCTTC
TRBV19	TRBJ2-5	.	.	CASSIDLGFSKTQYF	TGTGCCAGTAGTATAGATCTGGGCTTTTCGAAGACCCAGTACTTC
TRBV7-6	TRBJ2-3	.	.	CASSSLGDRSTDTQYF	TGTGCCAGCAGCTCCCTAGGAGACAGAAGCACAGATACGCAGTATTTT
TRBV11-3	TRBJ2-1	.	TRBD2	CASSLVAGGNNEQFF	TGTGCCAGCAGCTTAGTAGCGGGAGGGAACAATGAGCAGTTCTTC
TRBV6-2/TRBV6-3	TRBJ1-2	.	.	CASSPRGGGFYGYTF	TGTGCCAGCAGCCCCCGAGGGGGTGGATTCTATGGCTACACCTTC
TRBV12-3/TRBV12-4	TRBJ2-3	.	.	CASIGVTDTQYF	TGTGCCAGCATAGGAGTCACAGATACGCAGTATTTT
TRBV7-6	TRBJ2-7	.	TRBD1	CASSLSGGIREQYF	TGTGCCAGCAGCTTATCAGGGGGTATTCGCGAGCAGTACTTC
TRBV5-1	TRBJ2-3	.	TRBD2	CASSLFGVTSGNQPSTDTQYF	TGCGCCAGCAGCTTGTTCGGGGTGACTAGCGGGAACCAGCCTAGCACAGATACGCAGTATTTT
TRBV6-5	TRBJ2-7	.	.	CASSRQVVGNEQYF	TGTGCCAGCAGCCGACAGGTAGTCGGCAACGAGCAGTACTTC
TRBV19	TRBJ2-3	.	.	CASSPSTGSDTQYF	TGTGCCAGTAGTCCCTCGACAGGTTCGGATACGCAGTATTTT
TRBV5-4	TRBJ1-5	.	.	CASSFEGNQPQHF	TGTGCCAGCAGCTTTGAGGGTAATCAGCCCCAGCATTTT
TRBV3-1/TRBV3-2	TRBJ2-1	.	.	CASSRHSRPASSYNEQFF	TGTGCCAGCAGCCGCCATTCTAGACCAGCGAGCTCCTACAATGAGCAGTTCTTC
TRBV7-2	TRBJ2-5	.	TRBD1	CASSSGFPRGQTQYF	TGTGCCAGCAGCTCCGGTTTTCCCAGGGGGCAGACCCAGTACTTC
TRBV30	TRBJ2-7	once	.	CAWSASRVYPYEQYF	TGTGCCTGGAGTGCAAGCCGGGTATACCCCTACGAGCAGTACTTC
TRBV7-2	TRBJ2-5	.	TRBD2	CASSLAPRTSGGAETQYF	TGTGCCAGCAGCTTAGCACCTCGGACTAGCGGGGGGGCAGAGACCCAGTACTTC
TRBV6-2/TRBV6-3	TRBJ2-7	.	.	CASSRDYEQYF	TGTGCCAGCAGCCGAGACTACGAGCAGTACTTC
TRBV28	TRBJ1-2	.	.	CASSPGTRNTNYGYTF	TGTGCCAGCAGTCCCGGGACACGGAACACGAACTATGGCTACACCTTC
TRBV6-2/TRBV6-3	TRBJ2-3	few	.	CASSYGSSTDTQYF	TGTGCCAGCAGTTACGGGAGCTCCACAGATACGCAGTATTTT